The present TCR beta chain was sequenced within a study of identical twins' blood T cells. Study-wide results and limits: Twins shared about as many clonotypes as their cloneset sizes predicted. Each donor's most abundant TCRbeta clonotypes shared more CDR3 sequences with her twin than unrelated donors.

TCRdb itself ran the 5' RACE reads through MiXCR, one entry per CDR3 protein. The profile covers roughly 340,000 distinct CDR3 sequences, with over 25% appearing a single time and 6.1% taken by the ten largest. The germline V gene encodes CDR1 GTSNPN and CDR2 SVGIG (reference sequence). Trimming stripped 0 bases from V and 5 bases from J, with 11 bases between. CDR3 length: 13 residues. Worth noting for this clonotype: What it binds is unknown.

The three twin pairs were reared together, likely meeting the same infections. This TCR derives from a woman aged 18 to 50 in good health. Sequenced sample: PBMCs. J is TRBJ2-7 and V is TRBV30; possible D gene TRBD1, 6 bases. CDR3 loop: CAWSVQGCDEQYF. The CDR3 DNA follows: TGTGCCTGGAGTGTACAGGGCTGTGACGAGCAGTACTTC.